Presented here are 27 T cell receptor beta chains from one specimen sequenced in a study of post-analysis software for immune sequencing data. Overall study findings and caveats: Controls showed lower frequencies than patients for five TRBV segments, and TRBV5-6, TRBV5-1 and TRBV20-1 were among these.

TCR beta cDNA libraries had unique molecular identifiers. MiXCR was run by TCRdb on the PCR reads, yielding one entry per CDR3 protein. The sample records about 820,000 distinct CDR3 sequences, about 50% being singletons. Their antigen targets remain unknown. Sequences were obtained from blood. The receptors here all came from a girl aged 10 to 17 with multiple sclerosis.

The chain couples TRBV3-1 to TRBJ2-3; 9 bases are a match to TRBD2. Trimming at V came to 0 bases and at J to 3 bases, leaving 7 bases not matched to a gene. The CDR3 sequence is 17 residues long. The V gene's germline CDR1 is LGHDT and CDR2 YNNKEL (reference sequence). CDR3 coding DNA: TGTGCCAGCAGCCAAGATAGAGGGACTAGCTATACAGATACGCAGTATTTT. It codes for CASSQDRGTSYTDTQYF.

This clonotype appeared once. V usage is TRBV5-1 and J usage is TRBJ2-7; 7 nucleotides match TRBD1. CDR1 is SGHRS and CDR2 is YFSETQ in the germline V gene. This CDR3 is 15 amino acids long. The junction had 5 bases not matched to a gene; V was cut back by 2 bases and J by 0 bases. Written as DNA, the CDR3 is TGCGCCAGCAGCTTTGCCAGGGGGAGCTCCTACGAGCAGTACTTC. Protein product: CASSFARGSSYEQYF.

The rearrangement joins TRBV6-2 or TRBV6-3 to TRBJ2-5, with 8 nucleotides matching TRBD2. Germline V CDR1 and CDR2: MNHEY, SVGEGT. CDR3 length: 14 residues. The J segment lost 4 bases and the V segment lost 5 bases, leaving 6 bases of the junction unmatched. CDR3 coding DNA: TGTGCCAGCAGTACCCGGGAGGGCCGAGAGACCCAGTACTTC. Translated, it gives CASSTREGRETQYF.

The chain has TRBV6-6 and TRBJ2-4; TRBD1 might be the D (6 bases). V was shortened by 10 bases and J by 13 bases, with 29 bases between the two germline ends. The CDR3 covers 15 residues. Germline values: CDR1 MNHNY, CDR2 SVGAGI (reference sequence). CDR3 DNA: TGTGCCACCCTAGATGGAGACAGGTCTGCCTACGGGCAGTACTTC. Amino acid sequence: CATLDGDRSAYGQYF.

The CDR3 here is CASSQKPGLAESSYNEQFF. DNA for the CDR3: TGTGCCAGCAGCCAAAAACCGGGACTAGCGGAGAGCTCCTACAATGAGCAGTTCTTC. This rearrangement joins TRBV7-3 to TRBJ2-1, with 11 bases that match TRBD2. The CDR3 covers 19 residues. With 5 bases clipped from V and 0 bases from J, the junction kept 12 bases outside the gene matches. Germline CDR1 SGHTA, CDR2 FQGTGA.

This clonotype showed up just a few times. The CDR3: CASSYGLAGEQETQYF. Written as DNA, the CDR3 is TGTGCCAGCAGCTACGGACTAGCGGGAGAACAAGAGACCCAGTACTTC. J is TRBJ2-5 and V is TRBV3-1, with TRBD2 matching 13 bases. CDR1 and CDR2 (germline): LGHDT, YNNKEL (reference sequence). This CDR3 is 16 amino acids long. V lost 5 bases, J lost 2 bases, and 5 bases stayed unmatched.

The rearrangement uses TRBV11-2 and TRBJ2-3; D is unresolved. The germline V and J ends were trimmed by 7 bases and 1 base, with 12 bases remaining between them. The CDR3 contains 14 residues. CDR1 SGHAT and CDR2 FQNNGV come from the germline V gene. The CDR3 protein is CASTILGRTDTQYF. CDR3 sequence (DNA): TGTGCCAGCACTATATTGGGCCGCACAGATACGCAGTATTTT.

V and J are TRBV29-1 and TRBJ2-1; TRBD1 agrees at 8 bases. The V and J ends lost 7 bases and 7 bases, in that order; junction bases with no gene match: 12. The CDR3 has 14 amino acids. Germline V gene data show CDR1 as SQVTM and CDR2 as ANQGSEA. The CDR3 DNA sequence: TGCAGCGCAAAGGGCCAGGGGGCTTTTAATGAGCAGTTCTTC. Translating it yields CSAKGQGAFNEQFF.

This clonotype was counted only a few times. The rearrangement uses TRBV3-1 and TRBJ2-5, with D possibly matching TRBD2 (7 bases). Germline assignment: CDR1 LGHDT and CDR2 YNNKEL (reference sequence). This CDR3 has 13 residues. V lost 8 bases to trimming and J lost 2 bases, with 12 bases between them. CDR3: CASAGGRQETQYF. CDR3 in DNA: TGTGCCAGCGCCGGGGGGCGGCAAGAGACCCAGTACTTC.

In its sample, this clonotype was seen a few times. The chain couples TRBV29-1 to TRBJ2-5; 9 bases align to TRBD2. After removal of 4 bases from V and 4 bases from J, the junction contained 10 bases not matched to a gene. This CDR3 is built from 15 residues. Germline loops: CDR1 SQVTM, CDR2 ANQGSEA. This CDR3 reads CSVVHSGSLRETQYF. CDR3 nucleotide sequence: TGCAGCGTTGTCCATAGCGGGAGTCTGAGAGAGACCCAGTACTTC.

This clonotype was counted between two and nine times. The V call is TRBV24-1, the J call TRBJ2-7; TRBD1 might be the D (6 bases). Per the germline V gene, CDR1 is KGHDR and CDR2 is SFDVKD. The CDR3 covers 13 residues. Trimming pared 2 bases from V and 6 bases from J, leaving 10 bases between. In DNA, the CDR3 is TGTGCCACCAGTGATTCCACAGGGAGCGAGCAGTACTTC. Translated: CATSDSTGSEQYF.

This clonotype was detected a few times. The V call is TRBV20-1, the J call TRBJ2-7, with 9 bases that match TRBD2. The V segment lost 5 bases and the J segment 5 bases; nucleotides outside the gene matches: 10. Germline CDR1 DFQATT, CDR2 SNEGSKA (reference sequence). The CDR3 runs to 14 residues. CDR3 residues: CSAVGREGTHEQYF. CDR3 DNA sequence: TGCAGTGCTGTAGGGCGGGAGGGTACCCACGAGCAGTACTTC.

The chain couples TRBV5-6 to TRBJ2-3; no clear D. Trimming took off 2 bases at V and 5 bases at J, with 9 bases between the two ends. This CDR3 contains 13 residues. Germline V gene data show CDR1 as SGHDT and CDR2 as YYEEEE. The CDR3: CASSLRSRDTQYF. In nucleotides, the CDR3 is TGTGCCAGCAGCTTACGTTCGCGAGATACGCAGTATTTT.

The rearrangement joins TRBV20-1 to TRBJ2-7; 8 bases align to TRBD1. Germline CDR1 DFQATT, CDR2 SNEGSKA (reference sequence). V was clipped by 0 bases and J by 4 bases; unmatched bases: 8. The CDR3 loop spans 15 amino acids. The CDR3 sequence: CSARDWAGGRYEQYF. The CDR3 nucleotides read TGCAGTGCTAGAGATTGGGCAGGGGGCAGGTACGAGCAGTACTTC.

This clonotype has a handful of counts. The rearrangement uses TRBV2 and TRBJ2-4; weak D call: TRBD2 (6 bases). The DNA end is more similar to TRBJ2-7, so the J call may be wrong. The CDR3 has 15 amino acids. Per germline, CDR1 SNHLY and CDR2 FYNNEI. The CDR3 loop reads CASSEGLAFFYEQYF. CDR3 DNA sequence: TGTGCCAGCAGTGAGGGGCTAGCGTTCTTCTACGAGCAGTACTTC.

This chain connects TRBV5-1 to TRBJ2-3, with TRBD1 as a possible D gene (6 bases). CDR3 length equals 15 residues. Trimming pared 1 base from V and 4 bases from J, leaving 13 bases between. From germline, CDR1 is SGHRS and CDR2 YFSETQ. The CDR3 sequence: CASSLIQQGPDTQYF. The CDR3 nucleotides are TGCGCCAGCAGCTTGATCCAACAGGGCCCAGATACGCAGTATTTT.

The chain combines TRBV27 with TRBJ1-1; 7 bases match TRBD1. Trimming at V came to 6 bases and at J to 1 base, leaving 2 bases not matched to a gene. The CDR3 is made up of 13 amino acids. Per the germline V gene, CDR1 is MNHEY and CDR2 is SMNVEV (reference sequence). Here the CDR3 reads CASRGTANTEAFF. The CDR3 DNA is TGTGCCAGCAGGGGGACAGCGAACACTGAAGCTTTCTTT.

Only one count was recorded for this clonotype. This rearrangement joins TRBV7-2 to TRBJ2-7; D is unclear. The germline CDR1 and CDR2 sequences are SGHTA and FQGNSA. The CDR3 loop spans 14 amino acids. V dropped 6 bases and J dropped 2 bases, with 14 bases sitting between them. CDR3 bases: TGTGCCAGCAGACTCCAAGGGATTCCCTACGAGCAGTACTTC. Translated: CASRLQGIPYEQYF.

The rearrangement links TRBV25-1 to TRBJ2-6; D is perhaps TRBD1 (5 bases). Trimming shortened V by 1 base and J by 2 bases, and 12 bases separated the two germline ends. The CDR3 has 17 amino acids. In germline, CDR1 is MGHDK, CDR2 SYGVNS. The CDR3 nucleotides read TGTGCCAGCAGTGAATTTCAGGGATTCCCTGGGGCCAACGTCCTGACTTTC. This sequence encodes CASSEFQGFPGANVLTF. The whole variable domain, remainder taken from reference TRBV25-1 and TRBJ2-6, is EADIYQTPRYLVIGTGKKITLECSQTMGHDKMYWYQQDPGMELHLIHYSYGVNSTEKGDLSSESTVSRIRTEHFPLTLESARPSHTSQYLCASSEFQGFPGANVLTFGAGSRLTVL.

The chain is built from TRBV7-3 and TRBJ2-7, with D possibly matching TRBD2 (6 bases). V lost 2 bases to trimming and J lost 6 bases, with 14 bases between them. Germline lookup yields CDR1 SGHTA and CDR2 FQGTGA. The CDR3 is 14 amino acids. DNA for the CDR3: TGTGCCAGCAGCTTAGATCGGGGGAAGGTCGAGCAGTACTTC. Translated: CASSLDRGKVEQYF. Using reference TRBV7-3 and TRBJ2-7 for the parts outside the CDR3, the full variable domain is GAGVSQTPSNKVTEKGKYVELRCDPISGHTALYWYRQSLGQGPEFLIYFQGTGAADDSGLPNDRFFAVRPEGSVSTLKIQRTERGDSAVYLCASSLDRGKVEQYFGPGTRLTVT.

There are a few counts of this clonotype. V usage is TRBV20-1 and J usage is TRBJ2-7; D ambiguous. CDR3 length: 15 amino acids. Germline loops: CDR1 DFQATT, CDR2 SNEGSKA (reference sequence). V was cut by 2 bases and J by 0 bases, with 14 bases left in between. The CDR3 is CSARTVGTSSYEQYF. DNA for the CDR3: TGCAGTGCTAGAACAGTGGGTACGAGCTCCTACGAGCAGTACTTC.

CDR3 region: CSAIQTGTGGYGYTF. The CDR3 region has the DNA TGCAGTGCTATCCAGACCGGGACAGGGGGGTATGGCTACACCTTC. V and J are TRBV20-1 and TRBJ1-2, with TRBD1 matching 11 bases. Germline CDR1 reads DFQATT; CDR2 reads SNEGSKA (reference sequence). This CDR3 comprises 15 residues. The ends lost 4 bases at V and 5 bases at J; junction bases unmatched: 9.

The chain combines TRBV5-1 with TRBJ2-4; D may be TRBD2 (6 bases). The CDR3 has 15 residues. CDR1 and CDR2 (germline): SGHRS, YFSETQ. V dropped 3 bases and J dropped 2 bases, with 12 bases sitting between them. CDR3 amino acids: CASSSGAGPKNIQYF. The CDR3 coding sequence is TGCGCCAGCAGCTCCGGCGCGGGGCCCAAAAACATTCAGTACTTC.

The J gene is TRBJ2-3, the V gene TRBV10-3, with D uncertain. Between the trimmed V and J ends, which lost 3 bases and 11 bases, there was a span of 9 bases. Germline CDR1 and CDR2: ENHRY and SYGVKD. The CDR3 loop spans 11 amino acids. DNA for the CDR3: TGTGCCATCAGTGACTTCGCGGAGCAGTATTTT. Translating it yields CAISDFAEQYF.

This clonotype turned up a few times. CDR3 amino acids: CASSLSPGQRYGYTF. As DNA, the CDR3 is TGTGCCAGCAGCTTATCCCCGGGACAAAGATATGGCTACACCTTC. The V call is TRBV11-2, the J call TRBJ1-2, with D perhaps matching TRBD1 (6 bases). The germline V gene encodes CDR1 SGHAT and CDR2 FQNNGV. Trimming pared 2 bases from V and 5 bases from J, leaving 15 bases between. The CDR3 is made up of 15 amino acids.

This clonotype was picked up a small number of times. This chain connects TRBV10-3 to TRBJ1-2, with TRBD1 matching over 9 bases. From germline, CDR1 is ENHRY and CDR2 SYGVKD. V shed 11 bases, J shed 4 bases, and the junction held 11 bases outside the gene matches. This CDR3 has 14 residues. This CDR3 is CAASTGGRFYGYTF. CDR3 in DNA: TGTGCCGCCAGCACAGGGGGCAGATTCTATGGCTACACCTTC.

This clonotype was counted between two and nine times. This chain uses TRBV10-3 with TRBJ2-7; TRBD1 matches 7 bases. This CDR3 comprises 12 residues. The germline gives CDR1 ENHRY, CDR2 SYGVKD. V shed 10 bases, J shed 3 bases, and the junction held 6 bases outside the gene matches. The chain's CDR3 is CATGDRNYEQYF. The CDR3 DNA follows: TGTGCCACCGGGGACAGAAACTACGAGCAGTACTTC.